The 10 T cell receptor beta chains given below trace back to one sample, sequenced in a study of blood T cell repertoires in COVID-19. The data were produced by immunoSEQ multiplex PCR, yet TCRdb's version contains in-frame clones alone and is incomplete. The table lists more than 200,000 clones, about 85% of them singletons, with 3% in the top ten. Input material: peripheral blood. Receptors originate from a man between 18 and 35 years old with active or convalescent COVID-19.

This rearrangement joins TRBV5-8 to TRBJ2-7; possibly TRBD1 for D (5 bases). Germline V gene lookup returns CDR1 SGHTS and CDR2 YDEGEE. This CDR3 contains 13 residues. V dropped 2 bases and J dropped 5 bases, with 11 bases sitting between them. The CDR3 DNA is TGTGCCAGCAGCTTAAAAGGGGTCCACGAGCAGTACTTC. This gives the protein CASSLKGVHEQYF. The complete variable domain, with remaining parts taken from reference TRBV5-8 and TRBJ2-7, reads EAGVTQSPTHLIKTRGQQATLRCSPISGHTSVYWYQQALGLGLQFLLWYDEGEERNRGNFPPRFSGRQFPNYSSELNVNALELEDSALYLCASSLKGVHEQYFGPGTRLTVT.

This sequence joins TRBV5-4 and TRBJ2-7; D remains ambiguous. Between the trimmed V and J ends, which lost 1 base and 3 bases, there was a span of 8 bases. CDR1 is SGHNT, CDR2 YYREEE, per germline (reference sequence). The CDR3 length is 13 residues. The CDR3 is CASSLNTNYEQYF. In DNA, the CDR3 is TGTGCCAGCAGCTTGAACACGAACTACGAGCAGTACTTC.

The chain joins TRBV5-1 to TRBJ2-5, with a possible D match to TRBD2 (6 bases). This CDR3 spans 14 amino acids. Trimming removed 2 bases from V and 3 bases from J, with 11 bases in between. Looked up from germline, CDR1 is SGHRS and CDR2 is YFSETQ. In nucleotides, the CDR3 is TGCGCCAGCAGCTTCCGGGACTGGAAAGAGACCCAGTACTTC. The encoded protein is CASSFRDWKETQYF.

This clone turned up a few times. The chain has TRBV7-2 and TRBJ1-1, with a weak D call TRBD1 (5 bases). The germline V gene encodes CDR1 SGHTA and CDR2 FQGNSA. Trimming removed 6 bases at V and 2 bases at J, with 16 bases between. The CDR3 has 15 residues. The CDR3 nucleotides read TGTGCCAGCAGACCCGGCGGGACGGATAACACTGAAGCTTTCTTT. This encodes CASRPGGTDNTEAFF.

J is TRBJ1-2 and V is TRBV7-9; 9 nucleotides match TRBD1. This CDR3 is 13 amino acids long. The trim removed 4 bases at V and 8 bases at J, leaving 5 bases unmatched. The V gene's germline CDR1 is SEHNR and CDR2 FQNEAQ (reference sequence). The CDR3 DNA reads TGTGCCAGCAGCTCCGGGACAGGGTGGGGCTACACCTTC. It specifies CASSSGTGWGYTF.

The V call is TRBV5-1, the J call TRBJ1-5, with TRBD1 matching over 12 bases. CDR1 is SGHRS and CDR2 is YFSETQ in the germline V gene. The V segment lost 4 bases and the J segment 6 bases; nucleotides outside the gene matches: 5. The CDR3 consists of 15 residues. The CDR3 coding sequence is TGCGCCAGCAGCCCGGGACAGGGGGCAGGTCAGCCCCAGCATTTT. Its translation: CASSPGQGAGQPQHF.

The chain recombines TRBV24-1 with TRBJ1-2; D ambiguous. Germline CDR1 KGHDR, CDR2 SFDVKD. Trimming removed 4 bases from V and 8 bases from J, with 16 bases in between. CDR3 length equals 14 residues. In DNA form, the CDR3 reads TGTGCCACCAGTGACCCGTCGCGAGGCCGGGGCTACACCTTC. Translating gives CATSDPSRGRGYTF.

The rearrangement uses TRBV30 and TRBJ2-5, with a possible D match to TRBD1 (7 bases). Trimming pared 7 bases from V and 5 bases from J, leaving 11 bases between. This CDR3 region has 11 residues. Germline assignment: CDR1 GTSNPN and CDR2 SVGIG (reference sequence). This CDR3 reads CASSGGETQYF. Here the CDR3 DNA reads TGTGCCTCCTCAGGGGGGGAGACCCAGTACTTC.

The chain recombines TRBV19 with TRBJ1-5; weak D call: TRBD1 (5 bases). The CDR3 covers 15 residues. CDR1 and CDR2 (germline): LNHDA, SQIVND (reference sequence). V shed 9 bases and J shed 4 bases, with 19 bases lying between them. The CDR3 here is CASSRGQSPNQPQHF. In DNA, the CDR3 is TGTGCCAGCTCAAGGGGCCAGTCTCCAAATCAGCCCCAGCATTTT. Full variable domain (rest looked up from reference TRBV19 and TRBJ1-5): DGGITQSPKYLFRKEGQNVTLSCEQNLNHDAMYWYRQDPGQGLRLIYYSQIVNDFQKGDIAEGYSVSREKKESFPLTVTSAQKNPTAFYLCASSRGQSPNQPQHFGDGTRLSIL.

This chain's CDR3 is CASSLDWDTNTEAFF. As DNA, the CDR3 is TGTGCCAGCAGCTTAGATTGGGACACGAACACTGAAGCTTTCTTT. V and J are TRBV7-9 and TRBJ1-1; D might be TRBD1 (6 bases). The CDR3 spans 15 residues. Germline loops: CDR1 SEHNR, CDR2 FQNEAQ (reference sequence). The germline V and J ends were trimmed by 1 base and 1 base, with 10 bases remaining between them.